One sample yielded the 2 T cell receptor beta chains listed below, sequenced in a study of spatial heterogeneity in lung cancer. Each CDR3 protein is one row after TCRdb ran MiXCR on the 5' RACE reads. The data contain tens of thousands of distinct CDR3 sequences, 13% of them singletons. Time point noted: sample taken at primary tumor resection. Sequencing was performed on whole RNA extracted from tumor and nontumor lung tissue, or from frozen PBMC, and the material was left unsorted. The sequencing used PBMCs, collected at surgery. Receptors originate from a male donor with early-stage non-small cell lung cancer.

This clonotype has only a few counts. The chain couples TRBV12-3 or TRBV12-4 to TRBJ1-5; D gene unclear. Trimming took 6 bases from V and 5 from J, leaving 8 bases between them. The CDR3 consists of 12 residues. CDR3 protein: CASRYKDQPQHF. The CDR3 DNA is TGTGCCAGCAGGTACAAAGATCAGCCCCAGCATTTT.

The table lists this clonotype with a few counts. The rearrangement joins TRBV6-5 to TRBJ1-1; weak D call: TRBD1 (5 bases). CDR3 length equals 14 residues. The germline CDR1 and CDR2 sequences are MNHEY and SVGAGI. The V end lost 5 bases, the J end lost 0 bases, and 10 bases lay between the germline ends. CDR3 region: CASSRDSLNTEAFF. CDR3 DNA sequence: TGTGCCAGCAGTCGCGACAGTTTGAACACTGAAGCTTTCTTT.